The sequence of this TCR beta chain was determined in a study of blood T cell repertoires in COVID-19 (dated by TCRdb to between 2020 and 2021). In the study overall: Collaborator samples came from the United States, Italy and Spain and covered acute and convalescent phases of COVID-19. Sample metadata almost always included a de-identified subject ID, COVID-19 status, age in years and sex. The samples were drawn from the first 160 participants of the ongoing ImmuneRACE study and from 1,254 subjects provided by 6 global collaborators. The dataset comprised deeply sampled blood TCRbeta repertoires from subjects exposed to, actively infected with, or recovered from COVID-19. The material from the prospective study consisted of cDNA or gDNA derived from T cells, B-cell-depleted T cells, or PBMCs. Where HLA class I and class II types were available, the types were taken from metadata supplied by the sample provider, not from assay-based typing. The repertoires were made available in a free public database intended to serve as a resource for research on the immune response to SARS-CoV-2. Study-wide findings and limitations: Clinical and demographic metadata were provided uncurated, with the amount varying by source and participant.

In the germline V gene (reference sequence), CDR1 corresponds to SEHNR and CDR2 to FQNEAQ. The V end gives up 3 bases and the J end 11 bases, leaving 12 bases in the junction not matched to a gene. Including the terminal cysteine and phenylalanine, the CDR3 comprises 14 residues. CDR3 DNA only is kept here, 42 bases in frame from base 1. A word on this clone: No antigen is known for it. Per-nucleotide qualities are absent, and no much larger clonotype sits a single base away.

Each collaborating institution followed its own protocols to collect whole blood in K2EDTA tubes. For TCRbeta analysis, collaborator samples were shipped as frozen whole blood, as isolated PBMCs, or as DNA extracted from either sample type. TCRbeta CDR3 regions were amplified from genomic DNA using the immunoSEQ Assay, a bias-controlled multiplex PCR. As for the original processing: The number of nucleated cells in each sample was estimated from the amplification of reference gene primers within the assay. To quantify the absolute abundance of each unique TCRbeta CDR3 rearrangement, sequence reads were collapsed and filtered. Productive Simpson clonality was computed per sample as the square root of Simpson's diversity index over productive rearrangements. The source is immuneACCESS, and TCRdb retained only in-frame sequences with V and J called. Part of the clones is not carried over; for the studies checked, unresolved V genes explain less than half of this, and the remainder is unexplained. The D gene and trimming were derived from the DNA, and the V and J assignments and clone size from that table. The sample table holds fewer than 300,000 clones, of which around 85% were seen once. Together, the top ten hold approximately 5.1% of the sample.

Sequenced input: peripheral blood. The receptor chain draws on TRBV7-9 and TRBJ1-2; 7 middle bases align to TRBD1. This receptor was obtained from a middle-aged man with active or convalescent COVID-19. The DNA sequence is given as TGTGCCAGCAGCTTCGGGACAGCGTCGGAGAGATACACCTTC. This codes for CASSFGTASERYTF.